This entry features one T cell receptor beta chain sequence. Deletions cut 1 base from V and 3 bases from J, with 7 bases between. CDR3 length: 14 residues. Germline V gene data show CDR1 as LGHDT and CDR2 as YNNKEL (reference sequence). The data derive from a study of blood T cell repertoires in COVID-19. Study-level background: Acute and convalescent COVID-19 samples came from the United States, Italy and Spain. The cDNA or gDNA used as material had been derived from T cells, B-cell-depleted T cells, or PBMCs.

Methods used by the authors: Estimation of nucleated cell counts was performed using reference gene primer amplification. Profiling relied on immunoSEQ multiplex PCR, and the TCRdb table lists in-frame clones only, not all of them. V and J calls and clone size are given by that table; D and trimming were obtained from the DNA. The sample consists of approximately 100,000 clones, roughly 82% of them appearing once. The origin of this receptor is a man aged 55 to 70 with acute or convalescent COVID-19. This chain links TRBV3-1 (or the pseudogene TRBV3-2) with TRBJ2-1; D possibly corresponds to TRBD1 (6 bases). Sequenced: peripheral blood. Here the CDR3 DNA reads TGTGCCAGCAGCCAAGTCAGGGGCTACAATGAGCAGTTCTTC. It codes for CASSQVRGYNEQFF.